A single sample gave rise to the 19 T cell receptor beta chains below, sequenced in a study of T cells in Graves' hyperthyroidism and ophthalmopathy. Using RNA transcripts as the source, TCR beta CDR3 regions were amplified. Using the HTBI primer set, a first-round RT-PCR was run on the TCR CDR3. TCRdb ran MiXCR on the multiplex PCR reads and lists one entry per CDR3 protein. The profile shows under 550,000 distinct CDR3 sequences, roughly 13% of them singletons. The specimen sequenced was blood. These receptors all come from a woman aged 18-35 years with Graves' hyperthyroidism.

The V gene is TRBV27, the J gene TRBJ2-7; 10 nucleotides line up with TRBD1. This CDR3 is 15 amino acids long. Unmatched junction bases numbered 5, after V lost 4 bases and J lost 2 bases. The V gene's germline CDR1 is MNHEY and CDR2 SMNVEV (reference sequence). CDR3 loop: CASSSGQGQTYEQYF. In DNA, the CDR3 is TGTGCCAGCAGTTCGGGACAGGGGCAAACCTACGAGCAGTACTTC.

A remark on this clonotype: This may be a read error: a much more frequent sequence differs by one nucleotide. The CDR3 ends on some other residue instead of the conserved phenylalanine or tryptophan, so this is likely a read error. This chain links TRBV7-3 with TRBJ2-7; 10 nucleotides match TRBD2. This CDR3 spans 19 amino acids. The J segment lost 0 bases and the V segment lost 1 base, leaving 12 bases of the junction unmatched. The germline V gene encodes CDR1 SGHTA and CDR2 FQGTGA. The CDR3: CASSLSGGASGSSSYEQYL. The CDR3 DNA sequence: TGTGCCAGCAGCTTAAGCGGCGGGGCTAGCGGGAGTAGCTCCTACGAGCAGTACCTC.

This clonotype was observed many times. The chain joins TRBV3-1 to TRBJ1-1; 7 bases match TRBD1. This CDR3 is 15 amino acids long. Germline CDR1 reads LGHDT; CDR2 reads YNNKEL (reference sequence). The trim removed 0 bases at V and 5 bases at J, leaving 6 bases unmatched. CDR3 residues: CASSQDTRGRTEAFF. The CDR3, as DNA: TGTGCCAGCAGCCAAGATACGAGGGGGCGGACTGAAGCTTTCTTT.

In its sample, this clonotype was seen many times. The gene calls are TRBV12-3 or TRBV12-4 and TRBJ1-2; TRBD1 agrees at 7 bases. The CDR3 totals 13 residues. The trim removed 6 bases at V and 6 bases at J, leaving 7 bases unmatched. The CDR3 DNA is TGTGCCAGCAGCCCTTCCAGGGGGAATGGCTACACCTTC. Translated: CASSPSRGNGYTF.

This clonotype appeared many times. The CDR3 DNA sequence: TGTGCCTGGACTTGGGGTACGCCGGATACGCAGTATTTT. Its translation: CAWTWGTPDTQYF. V gene TRBV30 combines with J gene TRBJ2-3; D ambiguous. Germline V CDR1 and CDR2: GTSNPN, SVGIG (reference sequence). The CDR3 consists of 13 residues. Trimming cost V 4 bases and J 6 bases, with 14 bases left between them.

The rearrangement links TRBV18 to TRBJ1-5; 7 bases are a match to TRBD1. CDR3 length equals 15 residues. The V segment lost 6 bases and the J segment 3 bases; nucleotides outside the gene matches: 8. CDR1 and CDR2 (germline): KGHSH, LQKENI. The CDR3 region has the DNA TGTGCCAGCTCGCAAGGGGACAGCTCCAATCAGCCCCAGCATTTT. The encoded protein is CASSQGDSSNQPQHF.

This clonotype was detected many times. V gene TRBV20-1 combines with J gene TRBJ2-7; possible D gene TRBD1, 5 bases. There are 12 residues in the CDR3. The germline gives CDR1 DFQATT, CDR2 SNEGSKA (reference sequence). Trimming stripped 4 bases from V and 2 bases from J, with 9 bases between. CDR3 coding DNA: TGCAGTGCTATAGACAGTCCCTACGAGCAGTACTTC. Protein product: CSAIDSPYEQYF.

The chain uses TRBV10-2 and TRBJ1-5; D is unresolved. Trimming pared 8 bases from V and 2 bases from J, leaving 10 bases between. The germline gives CDR1 WSHSY, CDR2 SAAADI. CDR3 length: 13 residues. The CDR3 DNA reads as TGCGCCAGCGCTTACGGGGGCAATCAGCCCCAGCATTTT. Translated: CASAYGGNQPQHF.

This clonotype was counted many times. V usage is TRBV27 and J usage is TRBJ2-7; 9 bases align to TRBD2. CDR1 and CDR2 from the germline V gene are MNHEY and SMNVEV (reference sequence). Trimming at V came to 8 bases and at J to 0 bases, leaving 11 bases not matched to a gene. The CDR3 runs to 16 residues. The CDR3 loop is CASSEASGVSSYEQYF. For the CDR3, the DNA is TGTGCCAGCTCGGAAGCTAGCGGGGTGAGCTCCTACGAGCAGTACTTC.

This clonotype was counted many times. The chain joins TRBV9 to TRBJ2-5; no clear D gene. V was pared by 0 bases and J by 1 base, with 7 bases between. Germline V gene lookup returns CDR1 SGDLS and CDR2 YYNGEE. This CDR3 has 14 residues. CDR3 DNA sequence: TGTGCCAGCAGCGTAGCGGCGGTCCAAGAGACCCAGTACTTC. This translates into CASSVAAVQETQYF.

This clonotype was detected only a few times. The chain has TRBV29-1 and TRBJ2-2; 7 nucleotides line up with TRBD2. Germline-derived CDR1 and CDR2 are SQVTM and ANQGSEA. There are 14 residues in the CDR3. V lost 7 bases and J lost 4; bases outside the gene matches: 9. The CDR3 loop reads CSADRRGTTGELFF. In nucleotides, the CDR3 is TGCAGCGCCGACCGGCGGGGGACCACCGGGGAGCTGTTTTTT.

The rearrangement uses TRBV7-9 and TRBJ1-5, with 7 nucleotides matching TRBD1. CDR3 length: 14 amino acids. CDR1 and CDR2 from the germline V gene are SEHNR and FQNEAQ (reference sequence). J gave up 3 bases and V 5 bases, and 4 bases lay outside the gene matches. The CDR3 sequence is CASSRQGANQPQHF. CDR3 nucleotides: TGTGCCAGCAGCCGACAGGGTGCCAATCAGCCCCAGCATTTT.

This clonotype was seen a few times. The chain combines TRBV7-9 with TRBJ2-7; possible D gene TRBD1, 5 bases. Germline V gives CDR1 SEHNR, CDR2 FQNEAQ (reference sequence). The CDR3 spans 14 residues. The ends were cut back, 5 bases at V and 2 bases at J, with 13 bases in the middle. CDR3 in DNA: TGTGCCAGCAGCACAAGAACAGGTGCCTACGAGCAGTACTTC. Translating gives CASSTRTGAYEQYF.

This chain links TRBV19 with TRBJ2-1, with D possibly being TRBD2 (5 bases). Germline-derived CDR1 and CDR2 are LNHDA and SQIVND (reference sequence). The V end was cut by 8 bases, the J end by 2 bases, with 10 bases between. The CDR3 sequence is 13 residues long. The CDR3: CASRSDAYNEQFF. CDR3 coding DNA: TGTGCCAGTCGTAGCGACGCCTACAATGAGCAGTTCTTC.

V usage is TRBV30 and J usage is TRBJ2-4; D remains ambiguous. V was shortened by 5 bases and J by 1 base, with 6 bases between the two germline ends. The CDR3 spans 12 residues. The germline V gene encodes CDR1 GTSNPN and CDR2 SVGIG (reference sequence). CDR3 DNA sequence: TGTGCCTGGGGTCCGGCCAAAAACATTCAGTACTTC. It translates to CAWGPAKNIQYF.

This clonotype was seen many times. The V and J genes are TRBV5-1 and TRBJ2-7; possible D gene TRBD1, 6 bases. V dropped 0 bases and J dropped 3 bases, with 7 bases sitting between them. The germline V gene has CDR1 SGHRS and CDR2 YFSETQ. The CDR3 runs to 13 residues. CDR3: CASSLVDSYEQYF. Here the CDR3 DNA reads TGCGCCAGCAGCTTGGTGGACAGCTACGAGCAGTACTTC.

CDR3 protein: CAWSVNAYEQFF. The CDR3 nucleotides read TGTGCCTGGAGTGTAAATGCCTATGAGCAGTTCTTC. This chain links TRBV30 with TRBJ2-1; the D is unclear. The CDR3 contains 12 residues. V was shortened by 0 bases and J by 8 bases, with 8 bases between the two germline ends. Germline V lookup: CDR1 GTSNPN, CDR2 SVGIG (reference sequence).

The chain has TRBV12-3 or TRBV12-4 and TRBJ1-1, with 9 bases that match TRBD1. V was clipped by 5 bases and J by 5 bases; unmatched bases: 9. CDR3 length: 15 residues. CDR3: CASSQIIGQGTEAFF. The CDR3, as DNA: TGTGCCAGCAGTCAAATAATAGGACAGGGGACTGAAGCTTTCTTT.

This clonotype was seen at least ten times. The chain uses TRBV28 and TRBJ2-1; TRBD2 aligns across 8 bases. V shed 4 bases and J 7 bases; nucleotides not matched to a gene: 9. The germline V gene encodes CDR1 MDHEN and CDR2 SYDVKM. CDR3 size: 15 residues. The DNA of the CDR3 is TGTGCCAGCAGTTCGCCCCGGGAGGGGAGGAATGAGCAGTTCTTC. Encoded protein: CASSSPREGRNEQFF.